Presented here are 13 T cell receptor beta chains from one specimen sequenced in a study of response to subunit inactivated influenza vaccine. One entry per CDR3 protein results from TCRdb running MiXCR on the RT-PCR reads. The sample shows approximately 490,000 distinct CDR3 sequences, approximately 7.7% of them seen only once. The sample here was PBMCs from blood, taken around 25 months after vaccination. The receptors come from a man in his fifties or sixties who received an inactivated influenza vaccine.

The V and J genes are TRBV7-2 and TRBJ2-1; TRBD2 aligns across 7 bases. The CDR3 is 16 residues long. Germline loops: CDR1 SGHTA, CDR2 FQGNSA. Trimming at V came to 0 bases and at J to 7 bases, leaving 9 bases not matched to a gene. The CDR3 loop is CASSLAGRGSRNEQFF. In DNA form, the CDR3 reads TGTGCCAGCAGCTTAGCAGGACGCGGGAGCCGTAATGAGCAGTTCTTC.

The chain joins TRBV7-2 to TRBJ1-3; D call uncertain. Trimming stripped 5 bases from V and 0 bases from J, with 8 bases between. Germline values: CDR1 SGHTA, CDR2 FQGNSA. This CDR3 is 14 amino acids long. CDR3 bases: TGTGCCAGCAGCCAATCCCTCTCTGGAAACACCATATATTTT. Residues: CASSQSLSGNTIYF.

In this sample, this clonotype turned up a few times. The chain is built from TRBV5-6 and TRBJ2-3, with TRBD2 identical over 8 bases. Germline V gives CDR1 SGHDT, CDR2 YYEEEE. Germline trimming cut 1 base from V and 1 base from J; bases unmatched to any gene: 5. The CDR3 sequence is 16 residues long. The CDR3 region is CASSLSALAGTDTQYF. The CDR3 DNA is TGTGCCAGCAGCTTGTCCGCACTAGCGGGCACAGATACGCAGTATTTT.

This clonotype turned up a few times. V gene TRBV7-6 combines with J gene TRBJ1-1; D gene unclear. Trimming removed 5 bases at V and 3 bases at J, with 10 bases between. Germline lookup yields CDR1 SGHVS and CDR2 FNYEAQ. The CDR3 has 13 amino acids. In DNA form, the CDR3 reads TGTGCCAGCAGCCTTAGTCTGGACACTGAAGCTTTCTTT. Protein sequence: CASSLSLDTEAFF. The full variable domain, rest sourced from reference TRBV7-6 and TRBJ1-1, is GAGVSQSPRYKVTKRGQDVALRCDPISGHVSLYWYRQALGQGPEFLTYFNYEAQQDKSGLPNDRFSAERPEGSISTLTIQRTEQRDSAMYRCASSLSLDTEAFFGQGTRLTVV.

The chain joins TRBV4-1 to TRBJ1-1, with 9 positions matching TRBD1. CDR3 length: 15 residues. V shed 1 base, J shed 4 bases, and the junction held 4 bases outside the gene matches. CDR1 is MGHRA, CDR2 YSYEKL, per germline. The CDR3 coding sequence is TGCGCCAGCAGCCAAGCGTGGACAGGGGTCACTGAAGCTTTCTTT. Translating it yields CASSQAWTGVTEAFF.

V and J are TRBV7-2 and TRBJ2-1; possibly TRBD1 for D (5 bases). This CDR3 has 11 residues. CDR1 SGHTA and CDR2 FQGNSA come from the germline V gene. Trimming removed 5 bases at V and 10 bases at J, with 9 bases between. This CDR3 is CASSLRQEQFF. The CDR3 region has the DNA TGTGCCAGCAGCCTAAGACAGGAGCAGTTCTTC.

This clonotype has ten or more counts. The chain combines TRBV20-1 with TRBJ2-7, with D uncertain. This CDR3 spans 14 amino acids. Trimming stripped 1 base from V and 3 bases from J, with 13 bases between. Germline assignment: CDR1 DFQATT and CDR2 SNEGSKA (reference sequence). CDR3: CSARVGQAHYEQYF. CDR3 coding DNA: TGCAGTGCTAGAGTAGGCCAGGCGCACTACGAGCAGTACTTC.

The gene calls are TRBV20-1 and TRBJ2-3, with 7 positions matching TRBD2. The CDR3 covers 15 residues. V was pared by 2 bases and J by 0 bases, with 5 bases of the junction left unmatched. Germline V gene data show CDR1 as DFQATT and CDR2 as SNEGSKA (reference sequence). CDR3 nucleotide sequence: TGCAGTGCTAGATGGCCTAGCGGCAGCACAGATACGCAGTATTTT. Translation: CSARWPSGSTDTQYF.

This clonotype was found a few times. The chain uses TRBV6-2 or TRBV6-3 and TRBJ1-6; 7 positions match TRBD1. From germline, CDR1 is MNHEY and CDR2 SVGEGT. V shed 2 bases and J 10 bases; nucleotides not matched to a gene: 5. The CDR3 totals 14 residues. The chain's CDR3 is CASSYRGHQSPLHF. The CDR3 DNA is TGTGCCAGCAGTTACAGGGGGCATCAGTCACCCCTCCACTTT.

This clonotype appeared many times. This rearrangement joins TRBV4-3 to TRBJ2-2; D gene unclear. Germline V gene data show CDR1 as LGHNA and CDR2 as YSLEER. V lost 4 bases and J 1 base, leaving 10 bases between the germline ends. This CDR3 has 15 residues. The chain's CDR3 is CASSRSAENTGELFF. The CDR3 DNA follows: TGCGCCAGCAGCCGGTCTGCTGAGAACACCGGGGAGCTGTTTTTT.

This clonotype was picked up a small number of times. The chain recombines TRBV12-3 or TRBV12-4 with TRBJ2-7, with a weak D call TRBD1 (6 bases). Trimming stripped 3 bases from V and 3 bases from J, with 15 bases between. The CDR3 has 15 amino acids. The DNA for the CDR3 is TGTGCCAGCAGTTTGGGTGGGGGCAGGGGCTACGAGCAGTACTTC. This encodes CASSLGGGRGYEQYF.

The rearrangement links TRBV27 to TRBJ1-2, with 12 bases aligning to TRBD1. CDR3 length: 16 residues. Trimming cost V 5 bases and J 7 bases; bases outside gene matches: 11. The germline gives CDR1 MNHEY, CDR2 SMNVEV (reference sequence). The DNA for the CDR3 is TGTGCCAGCAGTCCTGGGACAGGGGGCGTCTGGGGTGGCTACACCTTC. It translates to CASSPGTGGVWGGYTF.

This clonotype was detected only a few times. The chain links TRBV5-1 to TRBJ1-5, with 8 bases aligning to TRBD1. With V trimmed by 0 bases and J by 7 bases, 3 bases remained unmatched. The CDR3 is 14 residues long. Germline V gene sequence: CDR1 SGHRS, CDR2 YFSETQ. The CDR3 protein is CASSLEGQGQPQHF. DNA for the CDR3: TGCGCCAGCAGCTTGGAAGGACAGGGACAGCCCCAGCATTTT.